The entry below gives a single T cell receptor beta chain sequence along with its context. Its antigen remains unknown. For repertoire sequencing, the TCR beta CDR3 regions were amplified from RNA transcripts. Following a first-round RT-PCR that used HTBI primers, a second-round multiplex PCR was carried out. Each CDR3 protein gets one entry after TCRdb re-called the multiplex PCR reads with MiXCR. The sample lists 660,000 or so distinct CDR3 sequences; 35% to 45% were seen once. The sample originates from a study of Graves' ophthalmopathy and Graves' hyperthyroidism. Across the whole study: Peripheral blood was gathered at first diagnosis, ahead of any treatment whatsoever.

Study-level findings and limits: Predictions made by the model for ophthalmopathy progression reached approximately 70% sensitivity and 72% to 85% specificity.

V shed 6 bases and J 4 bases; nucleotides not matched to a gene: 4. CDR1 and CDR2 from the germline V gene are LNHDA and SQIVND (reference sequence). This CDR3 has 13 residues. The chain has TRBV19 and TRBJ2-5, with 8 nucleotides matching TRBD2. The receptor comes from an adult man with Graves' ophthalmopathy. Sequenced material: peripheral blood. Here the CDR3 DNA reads TGTGCCAGTAGGAGGACTAGCAGAGAGACCCAGTACTTC. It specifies CASRRTSRETQYF.